The 27 T cell receptor beta chains below come from one sample, sequenced in a study of response to subunit inactivated influenza vaccine. TCRdb itself ran the RT-PCR reads through MiXCR, one entry per CDR3 protein. This sample has over 650,000 distinct CDR3 sequences; approximately 17% occur once, and the top ten carry roughly 11%. Sequenced material: PBMCs from blood, taken 5 to 6 days after vaccination. The receptor set was obtained from a man between 45 and 60 years old who received an inactivated influenza vaccine.

CDR3 in amino acids: CASRGTGTPGDTQYF. CDR3 coding DNA: TGTGCCAGCAGAGGCACCGGGACTCCAGGAGATACGCAGTATTTT. V gene TRBV7-8 combines with J gene TRBJ2-3; D may be TRBD2 (6 bases). Germline assignment: CDR1 SGHVS and CDR2 FQNEAQ. The CDR3 length is 15 residues. V was cut by 6 bases and J by 5 bases, with 18 bases left in between.

The chain joins TRBV15 to TRBJ2-5; D may be TRBD2 (7 bases). Trimming took 6 bases from V and 5 from J, leaving 16 bases between them. CDR1 and CDR2 (germline): LNHNV, YYDKDF (reference sequence). The CDR3 is 14 amino acids. CDR3 amino acids: CATREWGGGETQYF. The CDR3 DNA reads TGTGCCACCAGAGAGTGGGGGGGCGGGGAGACCCAGTACTTC.

The chain uses TRBV29-1 and TRBJ1-3; 7 bases fit TRBD1. In germline, CDR1 is SQVTM, CDR2 ANQGSEA. The CDR3 has 15 residues. Unmatched junction bases numbered 16, after V lost 6 bases and J lost 8 bases. DNA of the CDR3: TGCAGCGTAAGGCCGGGCCCAGGGGGGACGGACACCATATATTTT. This translates into CSVRPGPGGTDTIYF.

This clonotype was counted between two and nine times. The J gene is TRBJ2-7, the V gene TRBV18; D unclear. V was pared by 2 bases and J by 2 bases, with 10 bases between. Germline CDR1 reads KGHSH; CDR2 reads LQKENI. The CDR3 loop spans 14 amino acids. CDR3 in DNA: TGTGCCAGCTCACCAAGGACGGAAGCCTACGAGCAGTACTTC. Protein sequence: CASSPRTEAYEQYF. The full variable domain, completed using reference TRBV18 and TRBJ2-7, is NAGVMQNPRHLVRRRGQEARLRCSPMKGHSHVYWYRQLPEEGLKFMVYLQKENIIDESGMPKERFSAEFPKEGPSILRIQQVVRGDSAAYFCASSPRTEAYEQYFGPGTRLTVT.

In its sample, this clonotype was seen once. This rearrangement joins TRBV12-3 or TRBV12-4 to TRBJ1-1; D unresolved. The V and J ends lost 7 bases and 0 bases respectively, with 15 bases between them. The CDR3 runs 15 residues. The CDR3 reads CASTPGRALNTEAFF. The CDR3 coding sequence is TGTGCCAGCACTCCTGGGCGGGCTTTGAACACTGAAGCTTTCTTT.

The J gene is TRBJ2-3, the V gene TRBV6-6, with 11 bases fitting TRBD2. The CDR3 covers 13 residues. The V segment lost 6 bases and the J segment 5 bases; nucleotides outside the gene matches: 1. Germline values: CDR1 MNHNY, CDR2 SVGAGI (reference sequence). The DNA for the CDR3 is TGTGCCAGCAGCGGGACTAGCGGAGATACGCAGTATTTT. It translates to CASSGTSGDTQYF.

This clonotype has more than one count but fewer than ten. This rearrangement joins TRBV20-1 to TRBJ2-3; 8 nucleotides line up with TRBD1. Germline trimming cut 3 bases from V and 0 bases from J; bases unmatched to any gene: 8. The CDR3 is 16 residues long. Germline values: CDR1 DFQATT, CDR2 SNEGSKA (reference sequence). The DNA of the CDR3 is TGCAGTGCTAGGCCCTACAGGGGGGCTAGCACAGATACGCAGTATTTT. Translation gives CSARPYRGASTDTQYF.

A few counts support this clonotype. The chain recombines TRBV4-3 with TRBJ2-3, with TRBD2 matching over 7 bases. The CDR3 is 16 amino acids. The V gene's germline CDR1 is LGHNA and CDR2 YSLEER. The junction had 5 bases not matched to a gene; V was cut back by 2 bases and J by 0 bases. In nucleotides, the CDR3 is TGCGCCAGCAGCCAACGGGGGGTCCCTAGCACAGATACGCAGTATTTT. It is translated as CASSQRGVPSTDTQYF.

This clonotype occurred a few times. This sequence joins TRBV20-1 and TRBJ2-6; D call uncertain. Germline V CDR1 and CDR2: DFQATT, SNEGSKA (reference sequence). CDR3 size: 16 residues. The ends were cut back, 7 bases at V and 1 base at J, with 17 bases in the middle. The CDR3 region has the DNA TGCAGTGTGGCAGGCCTGATAGTATCTGGGGCCAACGTCCTGACTTTC. Protein product: CSVAGLIVSGANVLTF.

This clonotype was counted only a few times. The V gene is TRBV10-3, the J gene TRBJ2-7; D is undetermined. V lost 6 bases and J 5 bases, leaving 17 bases between the germline ends. The CDR3 totals 14 residues. CDR1 is ENHRY and CDR2 is SYGVKD in the germline V gene. This chain's CDR3 is CAISDRAEAHEQYF. In DNA, the CDR3 is TGTGCCATCAGCGATCGGGCAGAGGCCCACGAGCAGTACTTC.

The V and J genes are TRBV6-2 or TRBV6-3 and TRBJ2-3; possibly TRBD1 or TRBD2 for D (7 bases each). V was cut by 3 bases and J by 6 bases, with 19 bases left in between. Germline V lookup: CDR1 MNHEY, CDR2 SVGEGT. This CDR3 has 16 amino acids. The CDR3 protein is CASSYVRGGTRDTQYF. The CDR3 DNA follows: TGTGCCAGCAGTTATGTCAGGGGGGGAACGAGGGATACGCAGTATTTT.

About this clonotype itself: An end of the junction does not agree with germline; a read error may underlie this. This rearrangement joins TRBV6-1 to TRBJ2-5; no definite D call. This CDR3 is 15 amino acids long. Germline V gene data show CDR1 as MNHNS and CDR2 as SASEGT. The CDR3: CATSDWPSARETQYF. CDR3 DNA: TGTGCCACCAGTGACTGGCCATCCGCAAGGGAGACCCAGTACTTC.

The rearrangement links TRBV12-3 or TRBV12-4 to TRBJ2-2; possibly TRBD1 or TRBD2 for D (6 bases each). V was trimmed by 6 bases and J by 7 bases, leaving 21 bases between them. CDR3 size: 16 residues. The CDR3 DNA follows: TGTGCCAGCAGCAGAGCTGCCGGGGGCCCGGGCGGGGAGCTGTTTTTT. Translation: CASSRAAGGPGGELFF.

This sequence joins TRBV28 and TRBJ2-7, with 10 bases matching TRBD2. V shed 5 bases, J shed 0 bases, and the junction held 7 bases outside the gene matches. Germline V lookup: CDR1 MDHEN, CDR2 SYDVKM. This CDR3 region has 16 residues. DNA of the CDR3: TGTGCCAGCAGTGGTGGACTAGCGGAGAACTCCTACGAGCAGTACTTC. Translating gives CASSGGLAENSYEQYF.

This clonotype was counted between two and nine times. The gene calls are TRBV4-2 and TRBJ2-1; a weak D match, TRBD2 (6 bases). This CDR3 is 15 amino acids long. The germline V gene encodes CDR1 LGHNA and CDR2 YNFKEQ. Trimming cost V 1 base and J 5 bases, with 12 bases left between them. The CDR3 here is CASSQGGGINNEQFF. The CDR3 bases are TGTGCCAGCAGCCAAGGGGGAGGCATAAACAATGAGCAGTTCTTC.

A few counts support this clonotype. The gene calls are TRBV10-3 and TRBJ2-4; the match to TRBD2 covers 7 bases. This CDR3 has 14 amino acids. Germline V gene lookup returns CDR1 ENHRY and CDR2 SYGVKD. V lost 0 bases and J lost 5; bases outside the gene matches: 1. CDR3 bases: TGTGCCATCAGTGAGTCCGGACTAGAAAACATTCAGTACTTC. Protein product: CAISESGLENIQYF.

This clonotype was seen a few times. V usage is TRBV15 and J usage is TRBJ2-3; D may be TRBD1 (5 bases). From germline, CDR1 is LNHNV and CDR2 YYDKDF (reference sequence). The CDR3 consists of 16 residues. The V end was cut by 2 bases, the J end by 2 bases, with 14 bases between. DNA of the CDR3: TGTGCCACCAGCAGACCAGGGCGTGGGGACACAGATACGCAGTATTTT. Encoded protein: CATSRPGRGDTDTQYF. Full variable domain (missing parts from reference TRBV15 and TRBJ2-3): DAMVIQNPRYQVTQFGKPVTLSCSQTLNHNVMYWYQQKSSQAPKLLFHYYDKDFNNEADTPDNFQSRRPNTSFCFLDIRSPGLGDTAMYLCATSRPGRGDTDTQYFGPGTRLTVL.

The rearrangement links TRBV20-1 to TRBJ1-2; unclear D gene. This CDR3 has 10 residues. V was trimmed by 2 bases and J by 8 bases, leaving 6 bases between them. Germline CDR1 and CDR2: DFQATT and SNEGSKA (reference sequence). CDR3 sequence: CSARYYGYTF. Here the CDR3 DNA reads TGCAGTGCTAGATATTACGGCTACACCTTC.

This clonotype appeared a few times. V and J are TRBV9 and TRBJ1-2; 8 nucleotides agree with TRBD1. This CDR3 contains 12 residues. Germline-derived CDR1 and CDR2 are SGDLS and YYNGEE. With V trimmed by 6 bases and J by 8 bases, 6 bases remained unmatched. CDR3 sequence reads: CASNNRGYGYTF. CDR3 DNA sequence: TGTGCCAGCAACAACAGGGGGTACGGCTACACCTTC.

The gene calls are TRBV28 and TRBJ2-5; the D gene is possibly TRBD1 (6 bases). Germline V CDR1 and CDR2: MDHEN, SYDVKM. V lost 5 bases and J lost 4, with 14 bases in between. CDR3 length: 14 amino acids. In DNA, the CDR3 is TGTGCCAGCAGTCTGCAGGACAGACTAGAGACCCAGTACTTC. Its protein is CASSLQDRLETQYF.

This clonotype appeared a few times. The gene calls are TRBV6-5 and TRBJ2-5; perhaps TRBD2 as D (6 bases). Trimming cost V 4 bases and J 4 bases, with 19 bases left between them. Germline values: CDR1 MNHEY, CDR2 SVGAGI. The CDR3 covers 16 residues. This CDR3 is CASSSLRGRGGETQYF. CDR3 coding DNA: TGTGCCAGCAGTTCCCTCCGGGGCCGGGGAGGAGAGACCCAGTACTTC.

This clonotype occurred a few times. The chain couples TRBV5-6 to TRBJ2-5; no definite D call. Trimming took off 2 bases at V and 5 bases at J, with 16 bases between the two ends. This CDR3 is built from 15 residues. From germline, CDR1 is SGHDT and CDR2 YYEEEE. This chain's CDR3 is CASSLVPGFGETQYF. The CDR3 DNA is TGTGCCAGCAGCTTAGTTCCCGGGTTCGGGGAGACCCAGTACTTC.

The rearrangement uses TRBV6-5 and TRBJ2-1, with a tentative D call TRBD2 (7 bases). The V gene's germline CDR1 is MNHEY and CDR2 SVGAGI. Trimming took 3 bases from V and 9 from J, leaving 18 bases between them. This CDR3 has 15 amino acids. In DNA, the CDR3 is TGTGCCAGCAGTTATTTAGGGGGGGAGATGAGTGAGCAGTTCTTC. Residues: CASSYLGGEMSEQFF.

V and J are TRBV6-2 or TRBV6-3 and TRBJ1-1, with D unclear. Germline CDR1 is MNHEY and CDR2 is SVGEGT. CDR3 length: 14 residues. The V and J ends lost 5 bases and 2 bases respectively, with 12 bases between them. The CDR3 is CASSRGALNTEAFF. CDR3 nucleotide sequence: TGTGCCAGCAGTCGAGGAGCCCTTAACACTGAAGCTTTCTTT.

The chain combines TRBV7-2 with TRBJ2-1, with TRBD1 identical over 10 bases. Germline CDR1 is SGHTA and CDR2 is FQGNSA. This CDR3 is 15 amino acids long. Trimming at V came to 8 bases and at J to 1 base, leaving 5 bases not matched to a gene. CDR3 sequence reads: CASHSGQGSYNEQFF. CDR3 nucleotide sequence: TGTGCCAGCCACTCGGGACAGGGGTCCTACAATGAGCAGTTCTTC.

This clonotype showed up many times. V and J are TRBV20-1 and TRBJ2-5; D is unresolved. Germline V lookup: CDR1 DFQATT, CDR2 SNEGSKA (reference sequence). V was cut by 4 bases and J by 1 base, with 7 bases left in between. This CDR3 contains 12 residues. CDR3 sequence: CSATGSQETQYF. CDR3 coding DNA: TGCAGTGCTACCGGGTCCCAAGAGACCCAGTACTTC.

This clonotype was recorded a few times. The chain carries TRBV7-2 and TRBJ1-5; the D is unclear. V lost 5 bases and J 0 bases, leaving 11 bases between the germline ends. The CDR3 has 15 amino acids. Per germline, CDR1 SGHTA and CDR2 FQGNSA. The CDR3 sequence: CASSPERYSNQPQHF. The CDR3 bases are TGTGCCAGCAGCCCGGAAAGATATAGCAATCAGCCCCAGCATTTT.